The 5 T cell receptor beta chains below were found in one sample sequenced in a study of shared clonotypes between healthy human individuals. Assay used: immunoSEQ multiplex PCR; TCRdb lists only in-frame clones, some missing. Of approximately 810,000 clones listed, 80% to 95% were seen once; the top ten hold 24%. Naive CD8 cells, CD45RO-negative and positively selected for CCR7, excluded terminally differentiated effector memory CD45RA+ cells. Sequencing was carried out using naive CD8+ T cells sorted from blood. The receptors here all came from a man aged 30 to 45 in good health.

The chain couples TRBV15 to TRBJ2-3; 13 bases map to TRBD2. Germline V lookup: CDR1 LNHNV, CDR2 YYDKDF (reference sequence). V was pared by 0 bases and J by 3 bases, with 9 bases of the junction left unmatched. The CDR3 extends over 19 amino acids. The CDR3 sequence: CATSRDGLAGVVGTDTQYF. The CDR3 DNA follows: TGTGCCACCAGCAGAGACGGACTAGCGGGAGTCGTGGGGACAGATACGCAGTATTTT. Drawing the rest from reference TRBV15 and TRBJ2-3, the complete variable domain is DAMVIQNPRYQVTQFGKPVTLSCSQTLNHNVMYWYQQKSSQAPKLLFHYYDKDFNNEADTPDNFQSRRPNTSFCFLDIRSPGLGDTAMYLCATSRDGLAGVVGTDTQYFGPGTRLTVL.

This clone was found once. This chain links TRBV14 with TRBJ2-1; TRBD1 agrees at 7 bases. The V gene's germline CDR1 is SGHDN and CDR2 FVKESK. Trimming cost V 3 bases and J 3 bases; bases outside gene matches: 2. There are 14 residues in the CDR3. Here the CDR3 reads CASSHRQGYNEQFF. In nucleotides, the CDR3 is TGTGCCAGCAGCCACAGACAGGGCTACAATGAGCAGTTCTTC. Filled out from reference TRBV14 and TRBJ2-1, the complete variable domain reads EAGVTQFPSHSVIEKGQTVTLRCDPISGHDNLYWYRRVMGKEIKFLLHFVKESKQDESGMPNNRFLAERTGGTYSTLKVQPAELEDSGVYFCASSHRQGYNEQFFGPGTRLTVL.

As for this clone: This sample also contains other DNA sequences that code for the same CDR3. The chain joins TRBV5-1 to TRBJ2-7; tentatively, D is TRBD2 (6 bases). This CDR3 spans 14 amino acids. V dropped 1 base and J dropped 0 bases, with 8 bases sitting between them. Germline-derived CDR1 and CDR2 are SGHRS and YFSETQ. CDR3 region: CASSLRGNSYEQYF. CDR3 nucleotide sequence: TGCGCCAGCAGCTTGCGGGGGAACTCCTACGAGCAGTACTTC. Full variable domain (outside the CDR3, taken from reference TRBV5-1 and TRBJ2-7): KAGVTQTPRYLIKTRGQQVTLSCSPISGHRSVSWYQQTPGQGLQFLFEYFSETQRNKGNFPGRFSGRQFSNSRSEMNVSTLELGDSALYLCASSLRGNSYEQYFGPGTRLTVT.

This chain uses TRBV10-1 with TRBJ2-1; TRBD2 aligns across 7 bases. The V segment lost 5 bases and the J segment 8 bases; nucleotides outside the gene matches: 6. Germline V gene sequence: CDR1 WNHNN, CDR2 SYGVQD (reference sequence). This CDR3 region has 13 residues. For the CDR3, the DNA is TGCGCCAGCAGTTTGGCGGGAGATCATGAGCAGTTCTTC. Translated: CASSLAGDHEQFF.

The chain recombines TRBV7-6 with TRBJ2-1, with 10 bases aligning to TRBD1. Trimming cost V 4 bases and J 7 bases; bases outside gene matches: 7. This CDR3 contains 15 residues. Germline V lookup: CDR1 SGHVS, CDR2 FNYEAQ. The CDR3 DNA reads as TGTGCCAGCAGCTCCGGACAGGGGGTTCGGAATGAGCAGTTCTTC. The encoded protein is CASSSGQGVRNEQFF.